This TCR beta chain comes out of a study of blood T cell repertoires in COVID-19. Looking at the study overall: From the United States, Italy and Spain came samples of acute and convalescent COVID-19.

Germline assignment: CDR1 SGHNT and CDR2 YYREEE (reference sequence). This CDR3 has 15 amino acids. Trimming removed 0 bases at V and 2 bases at J, with 11 bases between. Produced via immunoSEQ multiplex PCR; TCRdb's table is partial and in-frame only. The table lists 300,000 to 400,000 clones, 87% of them singletons. This clone was detected only once. Those enrolled in Seattle joined during active infection and were followed longitudinally afterward. Sequencing used peripheral blood. V usage is TRBV5-4 and J usage is TRBJ2-5, with unresolved D. The clonotype originates from a man in his thirties or forties with COVID-19, enrolled during active disease. The CDR3 is CASSLVGLGQETQYF. As DNA, the CDR3 is TGTGCCAGCAGCTTGGTGGGCCTTGGTCAAGAGACCCAGTACTTC.